The clone carrying this T cell receptor (beta chain) is judged large. The antigen is undetermined. These data are taken from a study of immune cell composition in non-small cell lung cancer. At the level of the study: Most cases were lung adenocarcinoma or squamous cell carcinoma.

Germline CDR1 SGHTA, CDR2 FQGNSA. The CDR3 runs 16 residues. The ends lost 6 bases at V and 3 bases at J; junction bases unmatched: 13. The normal lung sample lay at least 3 cm, and maximally far, from the tumour. TCRdb keeps only in-frame clones here, not all; method: immunoSEQ multiplex PCR. Of around 9,000 clones in the sample, roughly 77% were seen once. Whole-study results and caveats: Tumour-associated clones >0.5% occurred in 25% to 40% of adenocarcinomas, over 60% of squamous.

J is TRBJ2-7 and V is TRBV7-2; 8 bases are a match to TRBD2. The material sequenced was non-adjacent lung tissue. The TCR comes from a human donor with non-small cell lung cancer. The CDR3 DNA reads as TGTGCCAGCAGTGTAGCAGACGGCGGGGGGCTCTACGAGCAGTACTTC. Translation: CASSVADGGGLYEQYF. The full variable domain, its missing parts supplied by reference TRBV7-2 and TRBJ2-7, is GAGVSQSPSNKVTEKGKDVELRCDPISGHTALYWYRQSLGQGLEFLIYFQGNSAPDKSGLPSDRFSAERTGGSVSTLTIQRTQQEDSAVYLCASSVADGGGLYEQYFGPGTRLTVT.